One sample yielded the 27 T cell receptor beta chains listed below, sequenced in a study of shared clonotypes between healthy human individuals. The repertoire was sequenced with immunoSEQ multiplex PCR; TCRdb's copy has only in-frame clones and lacks some. The table includes about 2.4 million clones, 90% to 95% detected once. Input material: naive CD4+ T cells from PBMCs. The subset here: CD45RA+ positively selected. The receptors were gathered from a man between 18 and 29 years old in good health. Some clones in this sample may be carry-over from other donors' samples.

The chain uses TRBV7-2 and TRBJ1-1; no clear D. Trimming took 5 bases from V and 0 from J, leaving 13 bases between them. The CDR3 has 15 amino acids. The germline gives CDR1 SGHTA, CDR2 FQGNSA. This CDR3 is CASSVGIGMNTEAFF. The CDR3 DNA is TGTGCCAGCAGCGTAGGGATAGGGATGAACACTGAAGCTTTCTTT.

This chain joins TRBV19 and TRBJ2-7; tentative D call: TRBD1 (6 bases). Between the trimmed V and J ends, which lost 10 bases and 6 bases, there was a span of 16 bases. The CDR3 is made up of 12 amino acids. Germline V gives CDR1 LNHDA, CDR2 SQIVND (reference sequence). CDR3 protein: CANITGSLEQYF. The CDR3 nucleotides are TGTGCCAACATAACAGGGTCCCTCGAGCAGTACTTC.

Concerning this clone itself: Other DNA sequences of this sample code for an identical CDR3. The chain recombines TRBV28 with TRBJ2-5, with D unclear. V was pared by 6 bases and J by 0 bases, with 5 bases between. Germline values: CDR1 MDHEN, CDR2 SYDVKM. The length of the CDR3 is 12 residues. Written as DNA, the CDR3 is TGTGCCAGCAGCCCGTACCAAGAGACCCAGTACTTC. Encoded protein: CASSPYQETQYF.

The rearrangement joins TRBV2 to TRBJ2-7, with D possibly matching TRBD2 (5 bases). The CDR3 is 14 residues long. Trimming cost V 7 bases and J 6 bases, with 19 bases left between them. Germline assignment: CDR1 SNHLY and CDR2 FYNNEI. CDR3 nucleotides: TGTGCCAGCAACCTAGGACTCAACCGGGCCGAGCAGTACTTC. As protein: CASNLGLNRAEQYF.

The chain has TRBV6-6 and TRBJ2-5; 7 bases align to TRBD2. The germline V gene encodes CDR1 MNHNY and CDR2 SVGAGI (reference sequence). V trimming: 2 bases; J trimming: 4 bases; junction bases outside the gene matches: 7. CDR3 length: 15 residues. CDR3 loop: CASSYAAGVPETQYF. For the CDR3, the DNA is TGTGCCAGCAGTTACGCCGCGGGAGTCCCAGAGACCCAGTACTTC.

The V gene is TRBV7-2, the J gene TRBJ2-1, with D perhaps assigned TRBD1 or TRBD2 (5 bases each). The CDR3 length is 12 residues. Deletions cut 1 base from V and 15 bases from J, with 13 bases between. Germline loops: CDR1 SGHTA, CDR2 FQGNSA. The CDR3: CASSLEVGTTFF. The CDR3, as DNA: TGTGCCAGCAGCTTAGAAGTCGGGACCACGTTCTTC.

The V call is TRBV4-2, the J call TRBJ1-5; perhaps TRBD1 as D (5 bases). In germline, CDR1 is LGHNA, CDR2 YNFKEQ. V gave up 0 bases and J gave up 1 base, with 10 bases separating them. This CDR3 is 16 amino acids long. CDR3 nucleotide sequence: TGTGCCAGCAGCCAAGATTTGGGGGTGAGCAATCAGCCCCAGCATTTT. This encodes CASSQDLGVSNQPQHF.

The CDR3 DNA reads as TGTGCCAGCAGCAAAGACGGGGGGGAGCAGTTCTTC. Protein product: CASSKDGGEQFF. This chain connects TRBV21-1 to TRBJ2-1; the table's D call, TRBD2, has no DNA check behind it. TRBV21-1 is reported as a pseudogene. This CDR3 is built from 12 residues.

V is TRBV19 and J is TRBJ1-2; maybe TRBD1 (5 bases). CDR1 LNHDA and CDR2 SQIVND come from the germline V gene (reference sequence). CDR3 length: 15 residues. Trimming removed 0 bases from V and 5 bases from J, with 13 bases in between. The CDR3 protein is CASSIDLQGRYGYTF. In DNA, the CDR3 is TGTGCCAGTAGTATAGATCTTCAGGGAAGATATGGCTACACCTTC.

V is TRBV29-1 and J is TRBJ2-1; possible D gene TRBD2, 6 bases. CDR1 SQVTM and CDR2 ANQGSEA come from the germline V gene. V shed 4 bases and J shed 6 bases, with 10 bases lying between them. The CDR3 totals 12 residues. CDR3 in amino acids: CSVVFGGNEQFF. The CDR3 DNA is TGCAGCGTTGTATTCGGGGGCAATGAGCAGTTCTTC.

This clone has a single count. This sequence joins TRBV6-1 and TRBJ2-3; 13 bases are a match to TRBD2. Germline CDR1 reads MNHNS; CDR2 reads SASEGT. V shed 4 bases and J 3 bases; nucleotides not matched to a gene: 7. The CDR3 consists of 17 residues. The CDR3 sequence is CASSVQLAGGPTDTQYF. DNA for the CDR3: TGTGCCAGCAGTGTACAACTAGCGGGAGGGCCGACAGATACGCAGTATTTT.

The V gene is TRBV7-9, the J gene TRBJ2-1; D is uncertain. The CDR3 contains 13 residues. In germline, CDR1 is SEHNR, CDR2 FQNEAQ (reference sequence). Trimming took off 6 bases at V and 8 bases at J, with 14 bases between the two ends. The CDR3 bases are TGTGCCAGCAGTCGAAGGTCGGTCGATGAGCAGTTCTTC. Amino acid sequence: CASSRRSVDEQFF.

The V gene is TRBV28, the J gene TRBJ1-2; D might be TRBD1 (5 bases). Germline V gene lookup returns CDR1 MDHEN and CDR2 SYDVKM. V was cut by 1 base and J by 8 bases, with 17 bases left in between. The CDR3 consists of 15 residues. DNA of the CDR3: TGTGCCAGCAGTTTATACCGGGGGAGAACGTCGGGCTACACCTTC. Amino acid sequence: CASSLYRGRTSGYTF.

V usage is TRBV27 and J usage is TRBJ2-7, with 9 bases lining up with TRBD1. V lost 5 bases and J lost 7; bases outside the gene matches: 12. This CDR3 has 15 amino acids. Germline values: CDR1 MNHEY, CDR2 SMNVEV (reference sequence). Here the CDR3 DNA reads TGTGCCAGCAGTGGCCACCGGGACAGGGTGAGGGAGCAGTACTTC. It translates to CASSGHRDRVREQYF.

The chain couples TRBV6-1 to TRBJ2-5; D uncertain. The length of the CDR3 is 14 residues. V was trimmed by 7 bases and J by 2 bases, leaving 14 bases between them. From germline, CDR1 is MNHNS and CDR2 SASEGT. CDR3 residues: CASTPTSGQETQYF. The DNA for the CDR3 is TGTGCCAGCACTCCGACCAGTGGACAAGAGACCCAGTACTTC.

To note about this clone: A read error may produce the germline difference seen at one junction end. The rearrangement links TRBV5-6 to TRBJ2-7; a possible D gene is TRBD1 (9 bases). Per the germline V gene, CDR1 is SGHDT and CDR2 is YYEEEE. The CDR3 has 14 residues. The CDR3 region is CASSFPGQGRTSSF. The CDR3, as DNA: TGTGCCAGCAGCTTCCCGGGACAGGGACGGACTAGCAGCTTC.

V usage is TRBV13 and J usage is TRBJ1-2; TRBD1 agrees at 7 bases. Germline V gives CDR1 PRHDT, CDR2 FYEKMQ (reference sequence). The CDR3 loop spans 14 amino acids. J gave up 3 bases and V 2 bases, and 3 bases lay outside the gene matches. This CDR3 is CASSLRTGHYGYTF. DNA of the CDR3: TGTGCCAGCAGCTTACGGACAGGCCACTATGGCTACACCTTC. Full variable domain (remainder filled in from reference TRBV13 and TRBJ1-2): AAGVIQSPRHLIKEKRETATLKCYPIPRHDTVYWYQQGPGQDPQFLISFYEKMQSDKGSIPDRFSAQQFSDYHSELNMSSLELGDSALYFCASSLRTGHYGYTFGSGTRLTVV.

The V gene is TRBV28, the J gene TRBJ1-2, with TRBD1 as a possible D gene (6 bases). V was shortened by 1 base and J by 2 bases, with 8 bases between the two germline ends. The V gene's germline CDR1 is MDHEN and CDR2 SYDVKM. The CDR3 sequence is 14 residues long. In nucleotides, the CDR3 is TGTGCCAGCAGTTTATACAGGGCGAACTATGGCTACACCTTC. Translation gives CASSLYRANYGYTF.

The rearrangement links TRBV7-2 to TRBJ1-2, with 11 nucleotides matching TRBD1. Trimming cost V 1 base and J 5 bases; bases outside gene matches: 3. The CDR3 has 15 residues. Germline assignment: CDR1 SGHTA and CDR2 FQGNSA. CDR3 in amino acids: CASSLGTGGRYGYTF. In nucleotides, the CDR3 is TGTGCCAGCAGCTTAGGGACAGGGGGCCGATATGGCTACACCTTC. The entire variable domain, with the rest obtained from reference TRBV7-2 and TRBJ1-2, is as follows: GAGVSQSPSNKVTEKGKDVELRCDPISGHTALYWYRQSLGQGLEFLIYFQGNSAPDKSGLPSDRFSAERTGGSVSTLTIQRTQQEDSAVYLCASSLGTGGRYGYTFGSGTRLTVV.

The chain is built from TRBV2 and TRBJ2-1, with 10 nucleotides matching TRBD2. The CDR3 totals 16 residues. CDR1 and CDR2 from the germline V gene are SNHLY and FYNNEI. J was trimmed by 7 bases and V by 2 bases; bases with no gene match: 8. For the CDR3, the DNA is TGTGCCAGCAGTGAAAGGGCTAGCGGGAGTCAGAATGAGCAGTTCTTC. Translated, it gives CASSERASGSQNEQFF.

V and J are TRBV2 and TRBJ1-4; tentative D call: TRBD1 (5 bases). CDR3 length: 15 residues. With 5 bases removed from V and 4 bases from J, the gap between germline ends came to 14 bases. The germline gives CDR1 SNHLY, CDR2 FYNNEI. The DNA for the CDR3 is TGTGCCAGCAGTAACGCCGGGACTGATAATGAAAAACTGTTTTTT. Protein product: CASSNAGTDNEKLFF.

The chain combines TRBV7-2 with TRBJ2-7, with 8 bases matching TRBD2. CDR1 SGHTA and CDR2 FQGNSA come from the germline V gene. CDR3 length: 18 residues. The J segment lost 3 bases and the V segment lost 4 bases, leaving 17 bases of the junction unmatched. The CDR3 nucleotides read TGTGCCAGCAGCTCTCCTGGTGGGGCTAGCGGGTCTCTCTACGAGCAGTACTTC. Its translation is CASSSPGGASGSLYEQYF.

The CDR3 spells CASSINPPPGYYGYTF. The CDR3 bases are TGTGCCAGTAGTATAAACCCCCCCCCGGGATACTATGGCTACACCTTC. The chain recombines TRBV19 with TRBJ1-2; D is unresolved. Trimming shortened V by 2 bases and J by 3 bases, and 16 bases separated the two germline ends. The germline gives CDR1 LNHDA, CDR2 SQIVND (reference sequence). This CDR3 has 16 residues.

This sequence joins TRBV7-9 and TRBJ2-7; D not certain. Trimming cost V 4 bases and J 1 base, with 11 bases left between them. Germline-derived CDR1 and CDR2 are SEHNR and FQNEAQ (reference sequence). The CDR3 sequence is 14 residues long. CDR3 nucleotides: TGTGCCAGCAGCTCGCGGAGTGGTTCCTACGAGCAGTACTTC. This codes for CASSSRSGSYEQYF.

CDR3 in amino acids: CATSRDWGSYSNQPQHF. The CDR3 coding sequence is TGTGCCACCAGCAGAGATTGGGGGTCCTATAGCAATCAGCCCCAGCATTTT. V gene TRBV15 combines with J gene TRBJ1-5, with a weak D call TRBD1 (5 bases). CDR1 and CDR2 (germline): LNHNV, YYDKDF (reference sequence). V was clipped by 0 bases and J by 0 bases, with 12 bases between them. This CDR3 contains 17 residues. The full variable domain, its missing parts supplied by reference TRBV15 and TRBJ1-5, is DAMVIQNPRYQVTQFGKPVTLSCSQTLNHNVMYWYQQKSSQAPKLLFHYYDKDFNNEADTPDNFQSRRPNTSFCFLDIRSPGLGDTAMYLCATSRDWGSYSNQPQHFGDGTRLSIL.

The CDR3 sequence is CASSADRTGRSQYF. The DNA for the CDR3 is TGTGCCAGTAGTGCGGACAGGACTGGGAGATCCCAGTACTTC. The gene calls are TRBV19 and TRBJ2-5; 7 bases map to TRBD1. The CDR3 loop spans 14 amino acids. V was clipped by 5 bases and J by 9 bases; unmatched bases: 12. CDR1 is LNHDA, CDR2 SQIVND, per germline (reference sequence).

V gene TRBV11-3 combines with J gene TRBJ2-3, with 14 bases fitting TRBD2. The CDR3 covers 15 residues. V dropped 5 bases and J dropped 4; count of bases not matched to a gene: 2. CDR1 and CDR2 from the germline V gene are SGHNT and YENEEA. CDR3 DNA sequence: TGTGCCAGCAGCGGGGGACTAGCGGGAGCAGATACGCAGTATTTT. It specifies CASSGGLAGADTQYF.